These 26 T cell receptor beta chains originate from one sample sequenced in a study of graft-versus-host responses after intestinal transplantation. Repertoires were generated with immunoSEQ multiplex PCR, while TCRdb's copy carries only in-frame clones and drops some. The table has roughly 92,000 clones, about nine tenths seen once; the top ten hold around 0.11%. Antigen specificity for these receptors is unknown. The sample here was unstimulated CD4+ T cells sorted from spleen or lymph node cells, taken before intestinal transplant. These receptors were obtained from a human donor who received an intestinal transplant.

V and J are TRBV7-3 and TRBJ1-6, with TRBD1 matching 8 bases. This CDR3 is built from 14 residues. With 6 bases clipped from V and 8 bases from J, the junction kept 6 bases outside the gene matches. Germline V gives CDR1 SGHTA, CDR2 FQGTGA. The DNA of the CDR3 is TGTGCCAGCAGGAGGACAGGGCCGGATTCACCCCTCCACTTT. It yields the protein CASRRTGPDSPLHF.

The chain couples TRBV6-5 to TRBJ2-7; a weak D match, TRBD1 (6 bases). V lost 6 bases and J lost 2, with 17 bases in between. Germline V gene lookup returns CDR1 MNHEY and CDR2 SVGAGI. There are 15 residues in the CDR3. The CDR3 loop is CASSALTTGPYEQYF. The CDR3 DNA sequence: TGTGCCAGCAGCGCCCTCACCACAGGGCCCTACGAGCAGTACTTC.

This clone was seen a few times. V gene TRBV27 combines with J gene TRBJ1-6; weak D call: TRBD1 (5 bases). Trimming took 3 bases from V and 8 from J, leaving 11 bases between them. Looked up from germline, CDR1 is MNHEY and CDR2 is SMNVEV (reference sequence). This CDR3 region has 14 residues. In DNA form, the CDR3 reads TGTGCCAGCAGTTTGCGGGGGTATGATTCACCCCTCCACTTT. This sequence encodes CASSLRGYDSPLHF.

This clone occurred a few times. This rearrangement joins TRBV5-1 to TRBJ2-3; D uncertain. This CDR3 is built from 13 residues. From germline, CDR1 is SGHRS and CDR2 YFSETQ. V was shortened by 1 base and J by 6 bases, with 9 bases between the two germline ends. CDR3 protein: CASSLSYLDTQYF. As DNA, the CDR3 is TGCGCCAGCAGCTTGAGCTACCTTGATACGCAGTATTTT.

The chain is built from TRBV7-9 and TRBJ2-2, with TRBD2 as a possible D gene (6 bases). V shed 4 bases and J shed 3 bases, with 12 bases lying between them. This CDR3 spans 15 amino acids. Germline values: CDR1 SEHNR, CDR2 FQNEAQ (reference sequence). The chain's CDR3 is CASSSQRDYTGELFF. DNA of the CDR3: TGTGCCAGCAGCTCCCAAAGGGACTACACCGGGGAGCTGTTTTTT.

The chain recombines TRBV9 with TRBJ2-7, with 8 nucleotides matching TRBD1. CDR1 is SGDLS, CDR2 YYNGEE, per germline. The ends lost 4 bases at V and 0 bases at J; junction bases unmatched: 9. The CDR3 is made up of 16 amino acids. The DNA for the CDR3 is TGTGCCAGCAGCCCCCTAGGGGACAGGAGCTCCTACGAGCAGTACTTC. This sequence encodes CASSPLGDRSSYEQYF.

The chain links TRBV18 to TRBJ1-1; D gene unclear. V lost 3 bases, J lost 5 bases, and 10 bases lay in between. Germline loops: CDR1 KGHSH, CDR2 LQKENI. CDR3 length: 13 amino acids. The CDR3 loop is CASSPAGMTEAFF. The CDR3 bases are TGTGCCAGCTCACCGGCTGGTATGACTGAAGCTTTCTTT.

This clone was found once. The rearrangement links TRBV25-1 to TRBJ1-3, with TRBD1 matching 10 bases. The CDR3 is 15 residues long. V was pared by 1 base and J by 7 bases, with 4 bases of the junction left unmatched. Germline CDR1 MGHDK, CDR2 SYGVNS. CDR3 sequence reads: CASSEFGQGGNTIYF. Written as DNA, the CDR3 is TGTGCCAGCAGTGAATTTGGACAGGGGGGTAACACCATATATTTT.

The V gene is TRBV5-5, the J gene TRBJ2-5, with 7 bases identical to TRBD2. With 2 bases clipped from V and 5 bases from J, the junction kept 6 bases outside the gene matches. Germline-derived CDR1 and CDR2 are SGHKS and YYEKEE (reference sequence). The CDR3 is 14 residues long. The CDR3 bases are TGTGCCAGCAGCTTTCGTATGGGGGGGGAGACCCAGTACTTC. This translates into CASSFRMGGETQYF.

This chain joins TRBV27 and TRBJ2-5; 8 positions match TRBD2. Germline-derived CDR1 and CDR2 are MNHEY and SMNVEV (reference sequence). The V and J ends lost 2 bases and 4 bases, in that order; junction bases with no gene match: 9. This CDR3 contains 16 residues. CDR3 DNA sequence: TGTGCCAGCAGTTTAAGGGGGGCGGGGGGAAGAGAGACCCAGTACTTC. Translation gives CASSLRGAGGRETQYF.

The V call is TRBV5-8, the J call TRBJ1-2, with 7 bases that match TRBD1. Germline values: CDR1 SGHTS, CDR2 YDEGEE. The CDR3 has 14 amino acids. V was pared by 4 bases and J by 4 bases, with 7 bases of the junction left unmatched. The CDR3 protein is CASSPQGLGYGYTF. The DNA of the CDR3 is TGTGCCAGCAGCCCACAGGGGCTGGGCTATGGCTACACCTTC.

The V gene is TRBV9, the J gene TRBJ2-2; TRBD2 aligns across 8 bases. The CDR3 has 16 amino acids. The J segment lost 6 bases and the V segment lost 4 bases, leaving 11 bases of the junction unmatched. CDR1 and CDR2 from the germline V gene are SGDLS and YYNGEE. Here the CDR3 DNA reads TGTGCCAGCAGCCCCGGGGGGGGTGTGAGCCCCGGGGAGCTGTTTTTT. Protein: CASSPGGGVSPGELFF.

The rearrangement joins TRBV6-1 to TRBJ1-2; TRBD1 is a possible D gene (5 bases). From germline, CDR1 is MNHNS and CDR2 SASEGT. The CDR3 consists of 14 residues. Trimming shortened V by 3 bases and J by 7 bases, and 15 bases separated the two germline ends. The CDR3 loop is CASSDRAPVAGYTF. The CDR3 DNA reads as TGTGCCAGCAGTGACAGGGCCCCTGTGGCTGGCTACACCTTC.

The J gene is TRBJ2-1, the V gene TRBV9; 7 nucleotides align to TRBD2. The CDR3 covers 13 residues. Germline V gene data show CDR1 as SGDLS and CDR2 as YYNGEE. V was pared by 4 bases and J by 10 bases, with 8 bases of the junction left unmatched. This chain's CDR3 is CASSIGLVSEQFF. The CDR3, as DNA: TGTGCCAGCAGCATAGGACTAGTTAGCGAGCAGTTCTTC.

The rearrangement links TRBV10-3 to TRBJ1-1; maybe TRBD1 (5 bases). The CDR3 length is 16 residues. Germline CDR1 is ENHRY and CDR2 is SYGVKD. The ends were cut back, 4 bases at V and 6 bases at J, with 21 bases in the middle. Here the CDR3 reads CAISVLSGGGLAEAFF. The CDR3, as DNA: TGTGCCATCAGTGTCTTGTCTGGGGGGGGACTGGCTGAAGCTTTCTTT.

The V and J genes are TRBV4-1 and TRBJ1-2, with 7 bases that match TRBD1. Germline CDR1 and CDR2: MGHRA and YSYEKL. The V gene end was trimmed by 7 bases and the J gene end by 1 base; junction bases not matched to a gene: 9. The CDR3 is 15 residues long. CDR3 DNA sequence: TGCGCCAGCACCGAAAACGACAGGGTTAACTATGGCTACACCTTC. It encodes CASTENDRVNYGYTF.

The chain carries TRBV6-5 and TRBJ1-1, with D unresolved. There are 14 residues in the CDR3. Per germline, CDR1 MNHEY and CDR2 SVGAGI. Trimming left V 4 bases short and J 1 base short, with 10 bases between. CDR3 protein: CASSSGRGNTEAFF. For the CDR3, the DNA is TGTGCCAGCAGTTCCGGACGGGGGAACACTGAAGCTTTCTTT.

This chain links TRBV5-8 with TRBJ1-5; D perhaps matches TRBD1 (6 bases). This CDR3 spans 15 amino acids. V dropped 2 bases and J dropped 0 bases, with 9 bases sitting between them. Germline V CDR1 and CDR2: SGHTS, YDEGEE. CDR3: CASSFGTFSNQPQHF. The CDR3 DNA reads TGTGCCAGCAGCTTCGGGACATTTAGCAATCAGCCCCAGCATTTT.

The chain recombines TRBV6-5 with TRBJ2-7, with D possibly TRBD2 on 6 matching bases. The CDR3 runs to 13 residues. CDR1 and CDR2 from the germline V gene are MNHEY and SVGAGI. V lost 6 bases, J lost 9 bases, and 18 bases lay in between. CDR3 nucleotides: TGTGCCAGCAGCCGCATACAAGAGGAGGGGCAGTACTTC. It encodes CASSRIQEEGQYF.

This clone came up a few times. The chain has TRBV2 and TRBJ1-4; D unresolved. Trimming shortened V by 6 bases and J by 8 bases, and 10 bases separated the two germline ends. Germline CDR1 is SNHLY and CDR2 is FYNNEI. The length of the CDR3 is 12 residues. CDR3: CASRPGGEKLFF. In DNA, the CDR3 is TGTGCCAGCAGACCCGGCGGGGAAAAACTGTTTTTT.

This chain joins TRBV21-1 and TRBJ2-5; TRBD1 was called by the table and not checked on the DNA. TRBV21-1 is marked as a pseudogene. There are 17 residues in the CDR3. The CDR3 here is CASSTRGVHPRQETQYF. CDR3 coding DNA: TGTGCCAGCAGCACCAGGGGAGTACACCCCCGGCAAGAGACCCAGTACTTC.

This rearrangement joins TRBV11-2 to TRBJ1-1; TRBD1 agrees at 9 bases. V shed 5 bases and J 5 bases; nucleotides not matched to a gene: 9. From germline, CDR1 is SGHAT and CDR2 FQNNGV. The CDR3 extends over 15 amino acids. The DNA of the CDR3 is TGTGCCAGCAGCCAGACCGGGACAGGGCGAACTGAAGCTTTCTTT. This sequence encodes CASSQTGTGRTEAFF.

This chain connects TRBV11-2 to TRBJ1-6; tentatively, D is TRBD1 (5 bases). The CDR3 loop spans 13 amino acids. Trimming took 8 bases from V and 9 from J, leaving 14 bases between them. CDR1 and CDR2 (germline): SGHAT, FQNNGV. CDR3 DNA sequence: TGTGCCAGCGCTCTTGACAGACGTTCACCCCTCCACTTT. It codes for CASALDRRSPLHF.

This chain joins TRBV2 and TRBJ2-3; D gene ambiguous. V lost 4 bases to trimming and J lost 5 bases, with 10 bases between them. Germline V gene sequence: CDR1 SNHLY, CDR2 FYNNEI. The CDR3 contains 13 residues. In DNA form, the CDR3 reads TGTGCCAGCAGTGCTCGTAACAGAGATACGCAGTATTTT. It yields the protein CASSARNRDTQYF.

This clone appeared a single time. The chain is built from TRBV5-4 and TRBJ2-7; possibly TRBD1 for D (5 bases). The CDR3 sequence is 13 residues long. CDR1 and CDR2 (germline): SGHNT, YYREEE (reference sequence). The germline V and J ends were trimmed by 3 bases and 3 bases, with 10 bases remaining between them. The CDR3: CASSSKDSYEQYF. DNA for the CDR3: TGTGCCAGCAGCTCAAAAGACAGCTACGAGCAGTACTTC.

The rearrangement uses TRBV29-1 and TRBJ1-1; 8 bases match TRBD1. The germline V gene encodes CDR1 SQVTM and CDR2 ANQGSEA. V lost 6 bases and J lost 8; bases outside the gene matches: 8. CDR3 length equals 12 residues. CDR3 nucleotide sequence: TGCAGCGTACAGGGGGGAAGGATGGAAGCTTTCTTT. Protein product: CSVQGGRMEAFF. Complete variable domain (other parts from reference TRBV29-1 and TRBJ1-1): SAVISQKPSRDICQRGTSLTIQCQVDSQVTMMFWYRQQPGQSLTLIATANQGSEATYESGFVIDKFPISRPNLTFSTLTVSNMSPEDSSIYLCSVQGGRMEAFFGQGTRLTVV.